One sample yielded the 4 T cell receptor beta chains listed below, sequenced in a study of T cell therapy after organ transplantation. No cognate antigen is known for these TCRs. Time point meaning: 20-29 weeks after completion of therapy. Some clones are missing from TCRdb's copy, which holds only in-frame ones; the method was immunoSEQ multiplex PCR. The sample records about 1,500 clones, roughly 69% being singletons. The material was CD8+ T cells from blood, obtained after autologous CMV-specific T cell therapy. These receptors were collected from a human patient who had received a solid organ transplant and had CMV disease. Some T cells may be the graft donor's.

CDR3 bases: TGTGCCAGCAGCCAAGGTCGTAACTCCTGGGACAGGGGGCGGAACACTGAAGCTTTCTTT. It translates to CASSQGRNSWDRGRNTEAFF. This chain joins TRBV14 and TRBJ1-1, with 12 bases lining up with TRBD1. The CDR3 length is 20 residues. Losses at the gene ends were 1 base for V and 1 base for J; bases not matched to a gene: 13. Germline V lookup: CDR1 SGHDN, CDR2 FVKESK.

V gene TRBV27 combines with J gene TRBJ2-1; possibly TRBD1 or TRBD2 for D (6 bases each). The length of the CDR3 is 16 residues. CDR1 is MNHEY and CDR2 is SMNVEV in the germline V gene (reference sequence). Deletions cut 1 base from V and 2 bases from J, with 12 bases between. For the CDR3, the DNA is TGTGCCAGCAGTTTATTCGCCCGGGGGCCCTACAATGAGCAGTTCTTC. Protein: CASSLFARGPYNEQFF.

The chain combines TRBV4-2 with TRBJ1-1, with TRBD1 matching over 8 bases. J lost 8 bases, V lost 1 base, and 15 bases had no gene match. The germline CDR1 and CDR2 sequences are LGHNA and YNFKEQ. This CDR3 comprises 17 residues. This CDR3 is CASSQGVGTGVWHEAFF. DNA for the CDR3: TGTGCCAGCAGCCAAGGAGTCGGGACAGGTGTTTGGCACGAAGCTTTCTTT.

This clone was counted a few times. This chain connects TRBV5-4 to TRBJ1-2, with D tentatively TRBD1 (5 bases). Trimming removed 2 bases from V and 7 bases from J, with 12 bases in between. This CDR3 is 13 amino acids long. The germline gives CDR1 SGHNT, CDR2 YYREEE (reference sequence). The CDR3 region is CASSFRGAGGYTF. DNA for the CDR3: TGTGCCAGCAGCTTCCGGGGCGCAGGTGGCTACACCTTC.